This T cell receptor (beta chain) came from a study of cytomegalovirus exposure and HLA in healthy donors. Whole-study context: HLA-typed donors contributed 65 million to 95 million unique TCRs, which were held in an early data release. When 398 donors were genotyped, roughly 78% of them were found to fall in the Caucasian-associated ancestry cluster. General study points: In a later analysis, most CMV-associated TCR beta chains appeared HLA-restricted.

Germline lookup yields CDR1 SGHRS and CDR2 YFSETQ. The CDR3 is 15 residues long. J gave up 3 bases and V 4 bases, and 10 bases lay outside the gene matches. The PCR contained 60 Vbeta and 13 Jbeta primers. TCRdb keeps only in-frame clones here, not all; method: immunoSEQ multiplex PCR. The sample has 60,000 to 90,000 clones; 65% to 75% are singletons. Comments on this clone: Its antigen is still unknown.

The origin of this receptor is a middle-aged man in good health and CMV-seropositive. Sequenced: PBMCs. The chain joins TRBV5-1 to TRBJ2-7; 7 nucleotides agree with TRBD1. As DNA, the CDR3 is TGCGCCAGCAGCCTCGGACAGGCGACTCGCTACGAGCAGTACTTC. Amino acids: CASSLGQATRYEQYF.